This TCR beta chain was sequenced during a study of cytomegalovirus exposure and HLA in healthy donors. The PCR used 60 Vbeta and 13 Jbeta primers. TCRdb's copy holds only in-frame clones and misses some; the assay was immunoSEQ multiplex PCR. The repertoire has some 120,000 clones, nearly 80% of them found once; the top ten carry about 6%. This clonotype was sampled from a woman in her thirties or forties in good health and CMV-seronegative. The sequencing input was PBMCs.

This CDR3 is CASRRDSLNYGYTF. The DNA for the CDR3 is TGTGCCAGTAGGAGGGACAGCCTGAACTATGGCTACACCTTC. The gene calls are TRBV19 and TRBJ1-2; 7 positions agree with TRBD1. Germline V gene lookup returns CDR1 LNHDA and CDR2 SQIVND (reference sequence). The CDR3 runs 14 residues. Trimming took 6 bases from V and 2 from J; bases not matched to a gene: 6.